The source of this T cell receptor beta chain is a study of immune cell composition in non-small cell lung cancer. Study information: Lung adenocarcinoma or squamous carcinoma made up most tumours. Study outcomes and limitations: Squamous lung tumours showed higher top 10 clone scores and clonality than adenocarcinomas.

Of note for this clone: Its antigen is not known.

Here immunoSEQ multiplex PCR was the method, and the copy in TCRdb shows in-frame clones only, minus some. The sample shows about 1,600 clones, about 77% of them seen only once. These same data were also listed under a study on CD4 T cells in lung cancer. Per that study: Before blood donation, patients had received platinum chemotherapy among other treatments.

Sequencing used lung tumor tissue. This TCR was sampled from a human donor with non-small cell lung cancer.

The CDR3 loop is CASRGLSGNTIYF. CDR3 nucleotides: TGTGCCAGCAGGGGACTCTCTGGAAACACCATATATTTT. V and J are TRBV6-6 and TRBJ1-3; the D gene is possibly TRBD1 (5 bases). Trimming took off 6 bases at V and 0 bases at J, with 6 bases between the two ends. CDR1 is MNHNY and CDR2 is SVGAGI in the germline V gene (reference sequence). This CDR3 contains 13 residues.